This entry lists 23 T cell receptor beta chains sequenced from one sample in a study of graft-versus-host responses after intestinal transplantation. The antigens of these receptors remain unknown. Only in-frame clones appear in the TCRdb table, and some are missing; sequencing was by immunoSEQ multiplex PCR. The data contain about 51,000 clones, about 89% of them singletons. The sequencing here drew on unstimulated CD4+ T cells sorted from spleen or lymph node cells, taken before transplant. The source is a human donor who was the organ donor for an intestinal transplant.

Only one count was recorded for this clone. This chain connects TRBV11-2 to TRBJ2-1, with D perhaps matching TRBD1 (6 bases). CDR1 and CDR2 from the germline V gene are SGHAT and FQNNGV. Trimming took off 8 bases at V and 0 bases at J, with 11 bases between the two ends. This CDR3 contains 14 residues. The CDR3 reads CASQRGNSYNEQFF. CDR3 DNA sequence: TGTGCCAGCCAGAGGGGGAACTCCTACAATGAGCAGTTCTTC.

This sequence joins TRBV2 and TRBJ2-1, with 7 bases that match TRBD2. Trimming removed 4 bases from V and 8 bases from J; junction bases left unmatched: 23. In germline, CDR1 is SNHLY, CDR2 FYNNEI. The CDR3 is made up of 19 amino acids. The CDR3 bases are TGTGCCAGCAGTGGCAGTCTGGCTCCGTTGGCGGGAGACGGCGATGAGCAGTTCTTC. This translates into CASSGSLAPLAGDGDEQFF.

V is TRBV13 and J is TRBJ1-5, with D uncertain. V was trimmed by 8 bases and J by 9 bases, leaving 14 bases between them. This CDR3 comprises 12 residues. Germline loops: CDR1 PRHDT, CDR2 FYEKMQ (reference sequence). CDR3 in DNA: TGTGCCAGCTCCCCTAACGGCGGGCCCCAGCATTTT. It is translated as CASSPNGGPQHF.

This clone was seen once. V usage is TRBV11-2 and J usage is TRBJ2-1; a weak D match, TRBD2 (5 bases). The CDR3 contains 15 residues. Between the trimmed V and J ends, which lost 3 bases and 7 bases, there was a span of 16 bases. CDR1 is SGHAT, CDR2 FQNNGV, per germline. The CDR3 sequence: CASSLGLALYNEQFF. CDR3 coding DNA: TGTGCCAGCAGCTTGGGGTTAGCGTTGTATAATGAGCAGTTCTTC.

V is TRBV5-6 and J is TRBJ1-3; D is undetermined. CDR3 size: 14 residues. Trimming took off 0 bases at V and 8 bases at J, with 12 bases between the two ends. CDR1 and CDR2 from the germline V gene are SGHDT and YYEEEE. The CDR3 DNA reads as TGTGCCAGCAGCTTGGGATCCCTGGCGGACACCATATATTTT. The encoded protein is CASSLGSLADTIYF. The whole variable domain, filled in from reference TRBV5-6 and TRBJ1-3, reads DAGVTQSPTHLIKTRGQQVTLRCSPKSGHDTVSWYQQALGQGPQFIFQYYEEEERQRGNFPDRFSGHQFPNYSSELNVNALLLGDSALYLCASSLGSLADTIYFGEGSWLTVV.

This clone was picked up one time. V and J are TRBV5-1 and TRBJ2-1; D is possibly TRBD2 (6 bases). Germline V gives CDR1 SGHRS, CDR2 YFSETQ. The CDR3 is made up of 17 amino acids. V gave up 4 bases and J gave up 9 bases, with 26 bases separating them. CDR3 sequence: CASSGGRTPIPGGEQFF. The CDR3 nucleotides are TGCGCCAGCAGCGGAGGGCGGACCCCCATACCGGGCGGTGAGCAGTTCTTC.

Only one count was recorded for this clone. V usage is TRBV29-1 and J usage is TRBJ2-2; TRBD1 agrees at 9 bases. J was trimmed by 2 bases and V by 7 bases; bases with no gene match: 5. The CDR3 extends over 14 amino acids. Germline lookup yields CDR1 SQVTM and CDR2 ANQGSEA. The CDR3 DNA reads TGCAGCGCCCGGGACAGGGAAAACACCGGGGAGCTGTTTTTT. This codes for CSARDRENTGELFF.

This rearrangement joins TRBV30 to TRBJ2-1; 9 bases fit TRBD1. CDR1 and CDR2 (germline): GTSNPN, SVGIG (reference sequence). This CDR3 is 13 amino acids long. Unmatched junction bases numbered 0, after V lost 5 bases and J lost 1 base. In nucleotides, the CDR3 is TGTGCCTGGGACAGGGGGTCCTACAATGAGCAGTTCTTC. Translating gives CAWDRGSYNEQFF.

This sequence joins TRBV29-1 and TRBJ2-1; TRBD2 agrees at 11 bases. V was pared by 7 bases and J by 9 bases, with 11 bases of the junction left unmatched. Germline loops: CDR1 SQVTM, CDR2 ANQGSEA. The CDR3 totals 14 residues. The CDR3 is CSAKISGRAGEQFF. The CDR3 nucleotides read TGCAGCGCTAAAATTAGCGGGAGGGCCGGTGAGCAGTTCTTC.

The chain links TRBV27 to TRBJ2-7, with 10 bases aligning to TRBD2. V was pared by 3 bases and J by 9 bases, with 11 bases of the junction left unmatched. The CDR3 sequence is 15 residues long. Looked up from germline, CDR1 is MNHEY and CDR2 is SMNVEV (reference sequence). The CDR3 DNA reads TGTGCCAGCAGTTTTAGCGGGGGGCCGGTCTTTGTGCAGTACTTC. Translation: CASSFSGGPVFVQYF.

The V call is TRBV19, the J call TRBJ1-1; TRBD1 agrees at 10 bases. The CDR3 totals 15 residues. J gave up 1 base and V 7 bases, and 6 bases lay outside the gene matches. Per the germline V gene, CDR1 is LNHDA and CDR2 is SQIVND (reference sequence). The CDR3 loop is CASISRTGGNTEAFF. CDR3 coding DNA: TGTGCCAGTATCTCCCGGACAGGGGGGAACACTGAAGCTTTCTTT.

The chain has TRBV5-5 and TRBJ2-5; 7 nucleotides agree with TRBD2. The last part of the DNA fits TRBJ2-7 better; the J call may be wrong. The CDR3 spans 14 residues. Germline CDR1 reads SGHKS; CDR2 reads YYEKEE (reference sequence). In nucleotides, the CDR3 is TGTGCCAGCAGCCTGACTAGCCTACTTGTCGAGCAGTACTTC. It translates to CASSLTSLLVEQYF.

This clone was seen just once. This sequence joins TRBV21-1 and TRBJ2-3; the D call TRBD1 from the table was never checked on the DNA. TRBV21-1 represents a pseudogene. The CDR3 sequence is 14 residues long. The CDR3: CASVGRPSTDTQYF. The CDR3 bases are TGTGCCAGCGTGGGCAGGCCTAGCACAGATACGCAGTATTTT.

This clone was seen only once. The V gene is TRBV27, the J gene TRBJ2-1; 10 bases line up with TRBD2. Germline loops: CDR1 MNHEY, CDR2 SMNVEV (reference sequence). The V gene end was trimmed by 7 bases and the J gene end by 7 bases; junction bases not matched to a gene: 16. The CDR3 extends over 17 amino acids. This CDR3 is CASTHGASGSRLNEQFF. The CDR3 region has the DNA TGTGCCAGCACTCATGGGGCTAGCGGGAGTAGACTTAATGAGCAGTTCTTC.

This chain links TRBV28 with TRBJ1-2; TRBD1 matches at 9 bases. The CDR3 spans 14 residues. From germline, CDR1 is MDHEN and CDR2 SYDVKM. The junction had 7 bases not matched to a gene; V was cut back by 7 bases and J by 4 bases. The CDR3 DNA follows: TGTGCCAGCACTAACAGGGGGCTGGGCTATGGCTACACCTTC. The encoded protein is CASTNRGLGYGYTF.

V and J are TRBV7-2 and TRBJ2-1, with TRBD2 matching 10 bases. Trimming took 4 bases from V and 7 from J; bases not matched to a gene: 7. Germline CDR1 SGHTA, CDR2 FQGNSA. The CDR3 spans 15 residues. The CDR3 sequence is CASSSGTSDLNEQFF. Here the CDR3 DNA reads TGTGCCAGCAGCTCCGGGACTAGCGATTTGAATGAGCAGTTCTTC.

In DNA, the CDR3 is TGTGCCAGCAGCCTGAAGGCAGGGGGCTACGAGCAGTACTTC. It specifies CASSLKAGGYEQYF. The chain employs TRBV7-2 and TRBJ2-7; 7 bases line up with TRBD1. The CDR3 is 14 amino acids. The junction had 7 bases not matched to a gene; V was cut back by 5 bases and J by 3 bases. CDR1 is SGHTA, CDR2 FQGNSA, per germline.

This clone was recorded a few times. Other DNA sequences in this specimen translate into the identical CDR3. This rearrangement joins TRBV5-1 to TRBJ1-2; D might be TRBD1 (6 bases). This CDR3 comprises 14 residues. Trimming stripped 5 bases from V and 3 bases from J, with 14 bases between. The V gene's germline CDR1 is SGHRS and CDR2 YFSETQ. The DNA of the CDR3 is TGCGCCAGCAGTTCTCAAGGGGGTGACTATGGCTACACCTTC. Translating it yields CASSSQGGDYGYTF.

CDR3 loop: CAISPIAGKREQYF. The DNA of the CDR3 is TGTGCCATCAGTCCCATCGCGGGGAAGCGGGAGCAGTACTTC. V is TRBV10-3 and J is TRBJ2-7; D perhaps matches TRBD2 (6 bases). Trimming took 5 bases from V and 7 from J, leaving 18 bases between them. CDR1 is ENHRY, CDR2 SYGVKD, per germline. The CDR3 spans 14 residues.

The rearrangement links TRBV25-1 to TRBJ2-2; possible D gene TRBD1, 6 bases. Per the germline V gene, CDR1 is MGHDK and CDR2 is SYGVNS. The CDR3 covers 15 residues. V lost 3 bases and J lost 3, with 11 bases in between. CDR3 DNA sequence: TGTGCCAGCAGTGAGGGACAAATATACACCGGGGAGCTGTTTTTT. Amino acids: CASSEGQIYTGELFF.

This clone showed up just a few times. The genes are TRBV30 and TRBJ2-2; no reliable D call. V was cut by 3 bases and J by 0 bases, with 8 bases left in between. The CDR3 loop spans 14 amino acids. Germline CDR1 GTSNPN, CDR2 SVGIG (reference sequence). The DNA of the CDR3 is TGTGCCTGGAGAACCATAGCGAACACCGGGGAGCTGTTTTTT. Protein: CAWRTIANTGELFF.

In DNA form, the CDR3 reads TGTGCCAGCAGTTTAAGGGGAGGGGGCACAGATACGCAGTATTTT. Translating gives CASSLRGGGTDTQYF. The gene calls are TRBV28 and TRBJ2-3; TRBD2 matches at 7 bases. The junction had 3 bases not matched to a gene; V was cut back by 2 bases and J by 1 base. Germline V gives CDR1 MDHEN, CDR2 SYDVKM. The length of the CDR3 is 15 residues.

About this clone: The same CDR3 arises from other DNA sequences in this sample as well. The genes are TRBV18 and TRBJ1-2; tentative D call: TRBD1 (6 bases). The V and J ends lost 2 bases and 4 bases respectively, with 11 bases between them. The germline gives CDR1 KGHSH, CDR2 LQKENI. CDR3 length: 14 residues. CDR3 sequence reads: CASSPSGATYGYTF. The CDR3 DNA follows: TGTGCCAGCTCACCATCAGGGGCGACCTATGGCTACACCTTC. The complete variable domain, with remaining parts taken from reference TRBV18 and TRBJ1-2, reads NAGVMQNPRHLVRRRGQEARLRCSPMKGHSHVYWYRQLPEEGLKFMVYLQKENIIDESGMPKERFSAEFPKEGPSILRIQQVVRGDSAAYFCASSPSGATYGYTFGSGTRLTVV.